This T cell receptor (beta chain) derives from a study of cytomegalovirus exposure and HLA in healthy donors. Whole-study context: An early release of data contained 75 million to 90 million unique TCRs, which came from HLA-typed donors. Study-wide results and caveats: Association of 15,000 to 20,000 TCR beta sequences with HLA alleles was found at 0.05 false discovery rate in a later analysis. Later analysis placed DRB1 highest and HLA-C lowest in TCR association rates, which differed by HLA locus. What a later analysis showed was that several of the most significant clusters appeared linked to common viral pathogens.

Primers for the PCR totalled 60 Vbeta and 13 Jbeta. The assay was immunoSEQ multiplex PCR, and TCRdb's table has in-frame clones only and misses some. The sample lists under 170,000 clones; 79% were seen once. V lost 10 bases, J lost 0 bases, and 12 bases lay in between. Germline CDR1 reads MNHNS; CDR2 reads SASEGT. This CDR3 is built from 14 residues. A note on this clone: Antigen specificity is unknown.

This receptor was obtained from a human donor in good health. The sample consisted of PBMCs. The chain joins TRBV6-1 to TRBJ2-2; D perhaps matches TRBD2 (6 bases). The CDR3 reads CATGDFANTGELFF. The DNA of the CDR3 is TGTGCCACCGGGGACTTCGCGAACACCGGGGAGCTGTTTTTT.